This TCR beta chain was profiled in a study of blood T cell repertoires in COVID-19. Study overall: COVID-19 samples, acute and convalescent, were from the United States, Italy and Spain.

As processed by the authors: Reference gene primer amplification gave nucleated cell count estimates. Assay: immunoSEQ multiplex PCR; the TCRdb copy retains only in-frame clones and omits some. V, J and clone size are taken as reported in that table, and D and trimming were inferred from the DNA itself. The table includes roughly 150,000 clones, around 88% detected once. The CDR3 totals 17 residues. The V and J ends lost 0 bases and 0 bases respectively, with 11 bases between them. Looked up from germline, CDR1 is LGHDT and CDR2 is YNNKEL (reference sequence). V usage is TRBV3-1 (or the pseudogene TRBV3-2) and J usage is TRBJ2-2, with D possibly being TRBD2 (6 bases). Sequenced sample: peripheral blood. This receptor was taken from a human donor in a cohort sampled during active COVID-19. The CDR3 sequence: CASSQEGGATNTGELFF. CDR3 sequence (DNA): TGTGCCAGCAGCCAAGAAGGCGGGGCCACGAACACCGGGGAGCTGTTTTTT.